Listed below are T cell receptor beta chains from one sample, sequenced in a study of cytomegalovirus exposure and HLA in healthy donors. Sequencing used immunoSEQ multiplex PCR; TCRdb keeps in-frame clones, though not all of them. This sample has just over 200,000 clones; more than 65% occur once, and the top ten carry approximately 1.5%. Source material: PBMCs. The receptors come from a man aged 50 or older in good health and CMV-seronegative. The CDR3 runs from the conserved cysteine through the conserved F or W. The order of the fields is D gene, clone size, J gene, V gene, CDR3 DNA, CDR3 protein. The D gene is left open where the match is weak. Size is stated for part of the rows, as once, few or many counts, or as a class when the clone is expanded.

>TRBD2|NA|TRBJ2-3|TRBV11-2
TGTGCCAGCAGCTCGGGGGGTAGCGGCAGCACAGATACGCAGTATTTT
CASSSGGSGSTDTQYF
>TRBD2|few|TRBJ2-1|TRBV28
TGTGCCAGCAGTCCCTCCCGGACTAGCGGGAGGAATGAGCAGTTCTTC
CASSPSRTSGRNEQFF
>NA|NA|TRBJ2-2|TRBV6-6
TGTGCCAGCAGTTCTGCGACTAGTGGGGGGACCGGGGAGCTGTTTTTT
CASSSATSGGTGELFF
>TRBD2|NA|TRBJ2-1|TRBV7-9
TGTGCCAGCAGCCCTCATTTGAGGGAGGGTGAGCAGTTCTTC
CASSPHLREGEQFF
>NA|NA|TRBJ2-1|TRBV5-1
TGCGCCAGCAGCTTGGACCGGGGAGATGAGCAGTTCTTC
CASSLDRGDEQFF
>NA|NA|TRBJ1-1|TRBV4-2
TGTGCCAGCAGGAGGAGTGACGCTGAAGCTTTCTTT
CASRRSDAEAFF
>NA|NA|TRBJ2-7|TRBV5-1
TGCGCCAGCCGACAAGATGCCTACGAGCAGTACTTC
CASRQDAYEQYF
>NA|NA|TRBJ1-2|TRBV10-3
TGTGCCATCAGTAACCTGACCAAGCCAGGGGTAGGAGGCTACACCTTC
CAISNLTKPGVGGYTF
>NA|NA|TRBJ2-3|TRBV2
TGTGCCAGCAGTCGACAGATTACCGGCGATACGCAGTATTTT
CASSRQITGDTQYF
>TRBD1|NA|TRBJ2-1|TRBV6-1
TGTGCCAGCAGCCTGGGACAGGGGTACAATGAGCAGTTCTTC
CASSLGQGYNEQFF
>TRBD2|NA|TRBJ2-7|TRBV6-5
TGTGCCAGCAGTTACGAAACGACTAGCGGGACCTACGAGCAGTACTTC
CASSYETTSGTYEQYF
>NA|NA|TRBJ2-1|TRBV7-3
TGTGCCAGCAGCTTATCCCGTAACAATGAGCAGTTCTTC
CASSLSRNNEQFF
>TRBD2|NA|TRBJ2-7|TRBV28
TGTGCCAGCATCGCTGGGACTCTCGGGGGGTACGAGCAGTACTTC
CASIAGTLGGYEQYF
>NA|NA|TRBJ2-7|TRBV2
TGTGCCAGCAGTGAGAACTACTTGATCACCTACGAGCAGTACTTC
CASSENYLITYEQYF
>NA|NA|TRBJ2-5|TRBV7-9
TGTGCCAGCAGCCTACTAGCTGATCGGGAGACCCAGTACTTC
CASSLLADRETQYF
>TRBD1|NA|TRBJ2-5|TRBV7-7
TGTGCCAGCAGCCTGACAGGGACCCCACAAGAGACCCAGTACTTC
CASSLTGTPQETQYF
>TRBD1|NA|TRBJ1-2|TRBV27
TGTGCCAGCAGTACCTTTCCGGGACAGAACTATGGCTACACCTTC
CASSTFPGQNYGYTF
>TRBD2|NA|TRBJ2-1|TRBV11-2
TGTGCCAGCACCCCGTGGCTAGCGGGAGCTTCCTACAATGAGCAGTTCTTC
CASTPWLAGASYNEQFF
>NA|NA|TRBJ2-2|TRBV4-1
TGCGCCAGCAGCCACGCGGGCCATAACACCGGGGAGCCGTTTTTT
CASSHAGHNTGEPFF
>TRBD1|once|TRBJ2-5|TRBV28
TGTGCCAGCAGTCTGTCTTACAGGGGTGAGACCCAGTACTTC
CASSLSYRGETQYF
>TRBD2|NA|TRBJ2-5|TRBV6-5
TGTGCCAGCAGCAGACGCGGGAGCCTCCAAGAGACCCAGTACTTC
CASSRRGSLQETQYF
>TRBD2|NA|TRBJ2-1|TRBV30
TGTGCCTGGATTCTTAGCGGGGATTACAATGAGCAGTTCTTC
CAWILSGDYNEQFF
>TRBD2|NA|TRBJ2-7|TRBV11-2
TGTGCCAGCAGCTTATTACCGGGACTAGCGGCATCCTACGAGCAGTACTTC
CASSLLPGLAASYEQYF